The 28 T cell receptor beta chains below come from one sample, sequenced in a study of blood T cell repertoires in COVID-19. Sequenced by immunoSEQ multiplex PCR; TCRdb stores in-frame clones only, minus some. The sample includes 250,000 to 300,000 clones, around 93% of them seen just once. The specimen was PBMCs or T cells enriched from blood (not recorded which). The receptors here all came from a human donor in a cohort exposed to, infected with or recovered from COVID-19 (not recorded which). The donor label of this sample is uncertain.

CDR3 sequence reads: CASSLDASGVNEQFF. The CDR3 coding sequence is TGTGCCAGCAGCTTAGATGCTAGCGGGGTCAATGAGCAGTTCTTC. The V call is TRBV7-2, the J call TRBJ2-1; 9 bases agree with TRBD2. Germline CDR1 and CDR2: SGHTA and FQGNSA. V was clipped by 1 base and J by 6 bases; unmatched bases: 4. The CDR3 consists of 15 residues.

V and J are TRBV30 and TRBJ2-1, with a tentative D call TRBD2 (5 bases). CDR3 length equals 12 residues. The V gene lost 4 bases and the J gene lost 6 bases, with 10 bases spanning the gap. Germline loops: CDR1 GTSNPN, CDR2 SVGIG (reference sequence). CDR3 sequence (DNA): TGTGCCTGGAACAACCGGGGCAATGAGCAGTTCTTC. Translating gives CAWNNRGNEQFF.

This chain uses TRBV4-2 with TRBJ2-3; 9 bases are shared with TRBD1. This CDR3 is built from 15 residues. The V segment lost 1 base and the J segment 4 bases; nucleotides outside the gene matches: 3. From germline, CDR1 is LGHNA and CDR2 YNFKEQ. CDR3 nucleotides: TGTGCCAGCAGCCAAGCGGGACAGGGTTCAGATACGCAGTATTTT. Its translation: CASSQAGQGSDTQYF.

The chain has TRBV9 and TRBJ1-4; TRBD1 might be the D (5 bases). Germline V CDR1 and CDR2: SGDLS, YYNGEE. V lost 4 bases to trimming and J lost 5 bases, with 15 bases between them. This CDR3 is 15 amino acids long. CDR3 loop: CASSPAGRVNEKLFF. CDR3 DNA sequence: TGTGCCAGCAGCCCAGCAGGCAGGGTGAATGAAAAACTGTTTTTT.

For the CDR3, the DNA is TGTGCCAGCAGCTTGGACAGCTATGGCTACACCTTC. Translated, it gives CASSLDSYGYTF. The chain couples TRBV5-6 to TRBJ1-2, with D hard to call. V was cut by 0 bases and J by 4 bases, with 4 bases left in between. Germline assignment: CDR1 SGHDT and CDR2 YYEEEE. The CDR3 loop spans 12 amino acids.

This clone came up a few times. This sequence joins TRBV4-3 and TRBJ1-2, with D perhaps TRBD1 (6 bases). The ends were cut back, 4 bases at V and 5 bases at J, with 20 bases in the middle. Germline V gene data show CDR1 as LGHNA and CDR2 as YSLEER. The CDR3 totals 16 residues. The chain's CDR3 is CASSRDTGPGGYGYTF. The CDR3 nucleotides read TGCGCCAGCAGCCGGGACACGGGGCCGGGGGGATATGGCTACACCTTC.

This chain connects TRBV4-3 to TRBJ2-3; possible D gene TRBD2, 5 bases. V shed 4 bases and J shed 2 bases, with 13 bases lying between them. Germline V gives CDR1 LGHNA, CDR2 YSLEER. The CDR3 runs to 15 residues. CDR3 in amino acids: CASSRSLANTDTQYF. The CDR3 DNA reads TGCGCCAGCAGCCGGTCCTTAGCGAACACAGATACGCAGTATTTT.

This chain links TRBV7-8 with TRBJ1-2; D perhaps matches TRBD1 (6 bases). The CDR3 loop spans 13 amino acids. Germline CDR1 and CDR2: SGHVS and FQNEAQ. Trimming removed 2 bases from V and 8 bases from J, with 12 bases in between. The CDR3 nucleotides read TGTGCCAGCAGCTTAAGGTCAGGGGTCGGCTACACCTTC. Translating it yields CASSLRSGVGYTF. Full variable domain (remainder filled in from reference TRBV7-8 and TRBJ1-2): GAGVSQSPRYKVAKRGQDVALRCDPISGHVSLFWYQQALGQGPEFLTYFQNEAQLDKSGLPSDRFFAERPEGSVSTLKIQRTQQEDSAVYLCASSLRSGVGYTFGSGTRLTVV.

This chain uses TRBV4-1 with TRBJ1-1; TRBD1 might be the D (6 bases). The ends were cut back, 4 bases at V and 2 bases at J, with 23 bases in the middle. There are 18 residues in the CDR3. CDR1 MGHRA and CDR2 YSYEKL come from the germline V gene. The CDR3 nucleotides are TGCGCCAGCAGCCGAGGACAGATATCCGGAAGGAGAAACACTGAAGCTTTCTTT. This encodes CASSRGQISGRRNTEAFF.

The chain has TRBV5-1 and TRBJ2-3, with 11 bases fitting TRBD1. Germline CDR1 is SGHRS and CDR2 is YFSETQ. The CDR3 sequence is 16 residues long. V shed 0 bases and J 5 bases; nucleotides not matched to a gene: 5. CDR3 loop: CASSLVGQGVEDTQYF. In DNA form, the CDR3 reads TGCGCCAGCAGCTTGGTGGGACAGGGGGTGGAAGATACGCAGTATTTT.

This chain joins TRBV7-2 and TRBJ2-3; TRBD2 matches 8 bases. Germline CDR1 reads SGHTA; CDR2 reads FQGNSA. The J segment lost 2 bases and the V segment lost 1 base, leaving 11 bases of the junction unmatched. CDR3 length equals 18 residues. The CDR3 DNA reads TGTGCCAGCAGCTTAGAGTCGGCTAGCGGGTACTTCACAGATACGCAGTATTTT. Its translation is CASSLESASGYFTDTQYF. The whole variable domain, filled in from reference TRBV7-2 and TRBJ2-3, reads GAGVSQSPSNKVTEKGKDVELRCDPISGHTALYWYRQSLGQGLEFLIYFQGNSAPDKSGLPSDRFSAERTGGSVSTLTIQRTQQEDSAVYLCASSLESASGYFTDTQYFGPGTRLTVL.

The chain uses TRBV11-3 and TRBJ2-1; 12 nucleotides line up with TRBD2. The CDR3 is 18 amino acids. With V trimmed by 0 bases and J by 7 bases, 10 bases remained unmatched. CDR1 is SGHNT and CDR2 is YENEEA in the germline V gene. The CDR3: CASSLDAWASGRGNEQFF. The CDR3 DNA follows: TGTGCCAGCAGCTTAGATGCGTGGGCTAGCGGGAGGGGGAATGAGCAGTTCTTC. Full variable domain (outside the CDR3, taken from reference TRBV11-3 and TRBJ2-1): EAGVVQSPRYKIIEKKQPVAFWCNPISGHNTLYWYLQNLGQGPELLIRYENEEAVDDSQLPKDRFSAERLKGVDSTLKIQPAELGDSAVYLCASSLDAWASGRGNEQFFGPGTRLTVL.

The rearrangement joins TRBV4-2 to TRBJ2-1, with D unclear. Trimming removed 7 bases at V and 3 bases at J, with 16 bases between. The CDR3 extends over 15 amino acids. Germline CDR1 is LGHNA and CDR2 is YNFKEQ. The DNA for the CDR3 is TGTGCCAGCACACAGCTTAGAGAAAGCTACAATGAGCAGTTCTTC. It is translated as CASTQLRESYNEQFF.

As DNA, the CDR3 is TGTGCCAGCAGTACAAACAGGGTTATGAACACTGAAGCTTTCTTT. Protein product: CASSTNRVMNTEAFF. V usage is TRBV27 and J usage is TRBJ1-1; tentative D call: TRBD1 (6 bases). Germline-derived CDR1 and CDR2 are MNHEY and SMNVEV (reference sequence). V was pared by 5 bases and J by 0 bases, with 13 bases between. The CDR3 covers 15 residues.

The genes are TRBV9 and TRBJ1-2, with D tentatively TRBD1 (6 bases). Germline V lookup: CDR1 SGDLS, CDR2 YYNGEE. This CDR3 has 14 amino acids. V lost 4 bases and J 6 bases, leaving 16 bases between the germline ends. CDR3 residues: CASSTGNRVDGYTF. The CDR3 coding sequence is TGTGCCAGCAGCACGGGGAACAGGGTGGATGGCTACACCTTC. The variable domain in full, completed from reference TRBV9 and TRBJ1-2, reads DSGVTQTPKHLITATGQRVTLRCSPRSGDLSVYWYQQSLDQGLQFLIQYYNGEERAKGNILERFSAQQFPDLHSELNLSSLELGDSALYFCASSTGNRVDGYTFGSGTRLTVV.

The chain links TRBV30 to TRBJ2-7, with D possibly TRBD1 on 5 matching bases. The CDR3 sequence is 13 residues long. Germline-derived CDR1 and CDR2 are GTSNPN and SVGIG (reference sequence). With 0 bases removed from V and 4 bases from J, the gap between germline ends came to 10 bases. The CDR3 DNA reads TGTGCCTGGAGTGTAGGGGCCTTTTACGAGCAGTACTTC. As protein: CAWSVGAFYEQYF.

This chain joins TRBV6-5 and TRBJ1-2, with D perhaps TRBD1 (5 bases). The V end lost 7 bases, the J end lost 4 bases, and 10 bases lay between the germline ends. Germline lookup yields CDR1 MNHEY and CDR2 SVGAGI. The CDR3 contains 12 residues. CDR3 nucleotides: TGTGCCAGCACAGGGCCCCTCTATGGCTACACCTTC. It encodes CASTGPLYGYTF.

This clone was seen just once. The rearrangement uses TRBV7-8 and TRBJ2-5; 9 bases are a match to TRBD2. The junction had 2 bases not matched to a gene; V was cut back by 1 base and J by 2 bases. CDR3 length: 15 amino acids. Germline CDR1 is SGHVS and CDR2 is FQNEAQ. CDR3 DNA: TGTGCCAGCAGCTTAGGGACTAGCGATCAAGAGACCCAGTACTTC. This encodes CASSLGTSDQETQYF.

The genes are TRBV21-1 and TRBJ2-5; TRBD1 was called by the table and not checked on the DNA. TRBV21-1 counts as a pseudogene. The CDR3 is 17 residues long. DNA of the CDR3: TGTGCCAGCAGCCTAACGGGACAGGGGGCACCACAAGAGACCCAGTACTTC. This gives the protein CASSLTGQGAPQETQYF.

The chain carries TRBV18 and TRBJ2-7; a weak D match, TRBD1 (6 bases). Germline V lookup: CDR1 KGHSH, CDR2 LQKENI. V lost 4 bases, J lost 2 bases, and 12 bases lay in between. The CDR3 extends over 14 amino acids. CDR3 nucleotides: TGTGCCAGCTCACAAACAGGGTCGACCTACGAGCAGTACTTC. The encoded protein is CASSQTGSTYEQYF. Variable domain in full (rest from reference TRBV18 and TRBJ2-7): NAGVMQNPRHLVRRRGQEARLRCSPMKGHSHVYWYRQLPEEGLKFMVYLQKENIIDESGMPKERFSAEFPKEGPSILRIQQVVRGDSAAYFCASSQTGSTYEQYFGPGTRLTVT.

This chain connects TRBV3-1 (or the pseudogene TRBV3-2) to TRBJ2-7, with unresolved D. This CDR3 is 11 amino acids long. Trimming took off 4 bases at V and 3 bases at J, with 4 bases between the two ends. Germline CDR1 LGHDT, CDR2 YNNKEL (reference sequence). CDR3 residues: CASSLLYEQYF. CDR3 bases: TGTGCCAGCAGCCTTCTCTACGAGCAGTACTTC.

The chain recombines TRBV5-6 with TRBJ2-1; a possible D gene is TRBD1 (5 bases). Germline values: CDR1 SGHDT, CDR2 YYEEEE. V was shortened by 0 bases and J by 4 bases, with 11 bases between the two germline ends. The CDR3 has 15 amino acids. CDR3 DNA: TGTGCCAGCAGCTTGGCAGGGAAGGGTTACAATGAGCAGTTCTTC. Translation: CASSLAGKGYNEQFF.

The chain is built from TRBV4-1 and TRBJ1-1; D is possibly TRBD1 (6 bases). Germline assignment: CDR1 MGHRA and CDR2 YSYEKL. The CDR3 sequence is 16 residues long. V lost 3 bases to trimming and J lost 3 bases, with 17 bases between them. CDR3 DNA: TGCGCCAGCAGCCACCCGAAGGGGGACGGAGACACTGAAGCTTTCTTT. As protein: CASSHPKGDGDTEAFF.

The chain employs TRBV4-2 and TRBJ1-1, with 10 nucleotides matching TRBD1. CDR1 is LGHNA and CDR2 is YNFKEQ in the germline V gene. This CDR3 comprises 17 residues. The junction had 9 bases not matched to a gene; V was cut back by 1 base and J by 4 bases. The CDR3 nucleotides read TGTGCCAGCAGCCAAGTGCAACCGACAGGGGGCAGCACTGAAGCTTTCTTT. This gives the protein CASSQVQPTGGSTEAFF.

The gene calls are TRBV7-9 and TRBJ1-1; D is possibly TRBD1 (5 bases). Trimming removed 7 bases from V and 10 bases from J, with 16 bases in between. The CDR3 spans 12 residues. From germline, CDR1 is SEHNR and CDR2 FQNEAQ (reference sequence). CDR3 coding DNA: TGTGCCAGCACCCCCACGGGACTCTCAGCTTTCTTT. This translates into CASTPTGLSAFF.

CDR3 loop: CASSFRQSSYNEQFF. The DNA for the CDR3 is TGTGCCAGCAGCTTTAGACAAAGCTCCTACAATGAGCAGTTCTTC. V and J are TRBV11-3 and TRBJ2-1; D uncertain. Trimming removed 3 bases at V and 0 bases at J, with 9 bases between. There are 15 residues in the CDR3. Germline CDR1 reads SGHNT; CDR2 reads YENEEA.

This clone was found a few times. This chain uses TRBV21-1 with TRBJ1-3. TRBV21-1 is a pseudogene locus. The CDR3 length is 13 residues. CDR3 sequence: CASSARGRHTIYF. DNA of the CDR3: TGTGCCAGCAGCGCGCGAGGCCGTCACACCATATATTTT.

The J gene is TRBJ1-1, the V gene TRBV12-3 or TRBV12-4, with 7 positions matching TRBD1. The V gene end was trimmed by 5 bases and the J gene end by 7 bases; junction bases not matched to a gene: 7. There are 13 residues in the CDR3. CDR3 nucleotides: TGTGCCAGCAGTCCCCGGGACAGAATTGAAGCTTTCTTT. The encoded protein is CASSPRDRIEAFF.